This is a list of T cell receptor delta chains from one sample in a study of fetal and pediatric gammadelta thymocytes. With CATT, TCRdb re-called clones from the reads. The data show about 1,500 delta-chain clones, roughly 15% seen once. The sample taken for sequencing was Vgamma9Vdelta2 gamma-delta T cells from the thymus. These receptors were collected from a child who underwent cardiac surgery and was recorded as healthy. Both conserved end residues are part of each CDR3. Each record gives: D gene, V gene, clone size, J gene, CDR3 protein, CDR3 DNA. D genes are given only for firm matches. Only some rows state a clone size, as once, few, many or a class for expanded clones.

>TRDD3|TRDV2|medium-sized|TRDJ1
CACDTGATGGPLPLIPTDKLIF
TGTGCCTGTGACACCGGCGCTACTGGGGGTCCTCTCCCACTGATCCCCACCGATAAACTCATCTTT
>.|TRDV2|large|TRDJ1
CACDTLPGGDDKLIF
TGTGCCTGTGACACCCTCCCGGGAGGGGACGATAAACTCATCTTT
>TRDD3|TRDV2|large|TRDJ1
CACDPAGGTYTDKLIF
TGTGCCTGTGACCCTGCTGGGGGGACGTACACCGATAAACTCATCTTT
>.|TRDV2|large|TRDJ1
CACDPSLPTGTGGSDKLIF
TGTGCCTGTGACCCGAGCCTTCCTACGGGGACTGGGGGATCCGATAAACTCATCTTT
>TRDD3|TRDV2|large|TRDJ1
CACAPYPDTGGYPRNTDKLIF
TGTGCCTGTGCGCCCTACCCCGATACTGGGGGATACCCTAGGAACACCGATAAACTCATCTTT
>TRDD3|TRDV2|medium-sized|TRDJ1
CACDTVVKWGSLTDKLIF
TGTGCCTGTGACACCGTGGTGAAATGGGGGAGCCTCACCGATAAACTCATCTTT
>TRDD3|TRDV2|.|TRDJ1
CSCDRPRTDWGTTDKLIF
TGTTCCTGTGACAGGCCCCGTACGGACTGGGGGACCACCGATAAACTCATCTTT
>TRDD3|TRDV2|large|TRDJ1
CACDTVAGTGGSPDKLIF
TGTGCCTGTGACACTGTAGCGGGTACTGGGGGATCGCCCGATAAACTCATCTTT
>TRDD3|TRDV2|medium-sized|TRDJ1
CACDLGDRGTDKLIF
TGTGCCTGTGACCTGGGGGATCGGGGCACCGATAAACTCATCTTT
>TRDD3|TRDV2|few|TRDJ1
CACAALCPEKYWGSQDTDKLIF
TGTGCCTGTGCCGCCCTTTGCCCCGAAAAGTACTGGGGGAGTCAAGACACCGATAAACTCATCTTT
>.|TRDV2|.|TRDJ3
CACDFKESSWDTRHMFF
TGTGCCTGTGACTTTAAAGAGAGCTCCTGGGACACCCGACATATGTTTTTC
>.|TRDV2|large|TRDJ1
CACDTGWGEGKLIF
TGTGCCTGTGACACCGGCTGGGGTGAGGGTAAACTCATCTTT
>.|TRDV2|medium-sized|TRDJ1
CACDLRGELQNPPSGYFPTKLIF
TGTGCCTGTGACCTTCGTGGAGAATTACAAAACCCCCCATCGGGCTATTTCCCCACTAAACTCATCTTT
>.|TRDV2|medium-sized|TRDJ1
CACDTVRDQNTDKLIF
TGTGCCTGTGACACCGTTAGGGATCAGAACACCGATAAACTCATCTTT
>TRDD3|TRDV2|few|TRDJ1
CACDKAWGIRADKLIF
TGTGCCTGTGACAAGGCCTGGGGGATACGGGCCGATAAACTCATCTTT
>TRDD3|TRDV2|few|TRDJ3
CACDTTTGGYGGLSWDTRQMFF
TGTGCCTGTGACACCACTACTGGGGGATACGGGGGACTCTCCTGGGACACCCGACAGATGTTTTTC
>TRDD3|TRDV2|medium-sized|TRDJ1
CACDTILVLGDPSYTDKLIF
TGTGCCTGTGACACCATTCTTGTACTGGGGGACCCGTCCTACACCGATAAACTCATCTTT
>.|TRDV2|.|TRDJ1
CACDNHSLRDIPYTDKLIF
TGTGCCTGTGACAACCATTCCTTGAGGGATATTCCGTACACCGATAAACTCATCTTT
>TRDD3|TRDV2|medium-sized|TRDJ1
CACDPVYRVGDTPYDKLIF
TGTGCCTGTGACCCGGTCTACCGAGTGGGGGATACACCGTACGATAAACTCATCTTT
>TRDD3|TRDV2|medium-sized|TRDJ1
CACDTTLGDLTDKLIF
TGTGCCTGTGACACCACGCTGGGGGACCTCACCGATAAACTCATCTTT
>.|TRDV2|few|TRDJ1
CACDTGERGLGFGDPDKLIF
TGTGCCTGTGACACGGGAGAAAGAGGACTGGGTTTCGGTGACCCCGATAAACTCATCTTT
>TRDD3|TRDV2|medium-sized|TRDJ1
CACDTGLLGDTYRDKLIF
TGTGCCTGTGACACGGGCCTACTGGGGGATACGTATCGGGATAAACTCATCTTT
>.|TRDV2|large|TRDJ1
CACDFVRLYTDKLIF
TGTGCCTGTGACTTCGTACGGCTGTACACCGATAAACTCATCTTT